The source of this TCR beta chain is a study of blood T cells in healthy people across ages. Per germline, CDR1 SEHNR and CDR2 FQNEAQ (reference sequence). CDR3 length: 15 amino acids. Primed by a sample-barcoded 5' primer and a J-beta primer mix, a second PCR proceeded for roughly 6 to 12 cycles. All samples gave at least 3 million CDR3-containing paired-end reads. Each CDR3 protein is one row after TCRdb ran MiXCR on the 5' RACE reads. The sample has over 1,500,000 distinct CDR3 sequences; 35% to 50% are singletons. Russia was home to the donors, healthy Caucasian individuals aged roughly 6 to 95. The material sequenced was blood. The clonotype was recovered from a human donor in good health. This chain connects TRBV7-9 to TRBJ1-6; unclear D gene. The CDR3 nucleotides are TGTGCAACCAGTGGCGGGAGCTCCTATAATTCACCCCTCCACTTT. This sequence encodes CATSGGSSYNSPLHF.